The clone carrying this T cell receptor (beta chain) has only a few counts. Its antigen is still unknown. A single record per CDR3 protein comes from TCRdb applying MiXCR to the 5' RACE reads. The repertoire holds fewer than 650,000 distinct CDR3 sequences, with 9.6% as singletons. The sample originates from a study of identical twins. Findings and limits, study-wide: Memory repertoires lacked the insertion deficit that abundant cord blood beta clonotypes showed.

Trimming removed 0 bases from V and 2 bases from J, with 23 bases in between. CDR3 size: 20 residues. Germline V gene data show CDR1 as SGDLS and CDR2 as YYNGEE. These data also formed part of another study, on yellow fever vaccine responses in identical twins.

The clonotype comes from a woman aged 18-29 years in good health. Sequencing was done on a sample of PBMCs. The chain couples TRBV9 to TRBJ2-2, with D maybe TRBD2 (5 bases). The CDR3 region has the DNA TGTGCCAGCAGCGTAGCTACCGTGGGGTTGCTAGCAAGAAACACCGGGGAGCTGTTTTTT. It specifies CASSVATVGLLARNTGELFF.